This TCR beta chain was retrieved from a study of prognosis after radiotherapy for stage I lung cancer. Overall study context: Several patients developed post-radiotherapy distant metastases at median around seven months; roughly 15 had no significant progression.

V shed 3 bases and J 5 bases; nucleotides not matched to a gene: 3. This CDR3 is 13 amino acids long. The germline CDR1 and CDR2 sequences are SGHRS and YFSETQ. General observations from the study: Diminished Shannon entropy following stereotactic body radiation therapy characterized patients who developed distant metastases. In the expanded TCR clones, tumor specificity was not determined. Compared with a median of roughly 9,400 beforehand, unique TCR clone counts dropped to around 7,000 after stereotactic body radiation therapy.

By two-round multiplex PCR, the TCR beta CDR3 was amplified from genomic DNA. Every TRBV and TRBJ gene had its own specific primer in first-round PCR. One entry per CDR3 protein results from TCRdb running MiXCR on the multiplex PCR reads. The sample has over 11,000 distinct CDR3 sequences, 25% to 30% seen once. This clonotype was seen many times. The antigen is not known. The gene calls are TRBV5-1 and TRBJ2-7, with 9 bases matching TRBD1. Here the sequenced sample was PBMCs, taken before or after stereotactic body radiation therapy (not recorded which). The origin of this receptor is a donor older than 45 with non-small cell lung cancer. CDR3 region: CASSSRDRDEQYF. Here the CDR3 DNA reads TGCGCCAGCAGCTCCCGGGACAGGGACGAGCAGTACTTC. Using reference TRBV5-1 and TRBJ2-7 for the parts outside the CDR3, the full variable domain is KAGVTQTPRYLIKTRGQQVTLSCSPISGHRSVSWYQQTPGQGLQFLFEYFSETQRNKGNFPGRFSGRQFSNSRSEMNVSTLELGDSALYLCASSSRDRDEQYFGPGTRLTVT.